This T cell receptor beta chain was obtained from a study of CD8 T cells in Susac syndrome. Germline-derived CDR1 and CDR2 are SGHRS and YFSETQ. The CDR3 covers 13 residues. Trimming shortened V by 3 bases and J by 3 bases, and 10 bases separated the two germline ends. An input of roughly 0.45 to 1 ug of RNA was subjected to reverse transcription using random hexamers. MiXCR, applied by TCRdb to the immunoSEQ multiplex PCR reads, yields one record per CDR3 protein. The sample consists of about 130,000 distinct CDR3 sequences, 90% to 95% of them appearing once. This receptor was identified in a human donor in good health. This rearrangement joins TRBV5-1 to TRBJ2-7; no reliable D call. Sequenced material: CD4+ T cells from PBMCs. The CDR3 region has the DNA TGCGCCAGCAGCTCTGGAGCTTACTACGAGCAGTACTTC. The encoded protein is CASSSGAYYEQYF.